Shown below are 28 T cell receptor beta chains from a single sample sequenced in a study of shared clonotypes between healthy human individuals. This table comes from immunoSEQ multiplex PCR, and its TCRdb copy is limited to in-frame clones, with some not included. Seen here are approximately 1.1 million clones, approximately 80% observed once, and the top ten hold under 0.6%. Sequenced material: memory CD4+ T cells from PBMCs. As to subset: CD45RA-negative fraction. The receptors come from a man aged 18 to 35 in good health. Some clones in this sample may be carry-over from other donors' samples.

CDR3 in DNA: TGCGCCAGCAGCCGAGAAGGACTAGCCGATGAGCAGTTCTTC. Its translation: CASSREGLADEQFF. The rearrangement joins TRBV4-1 to TRBJ2-1; TRBD2 matches 8 bases. Germline V CDR1 and CDR2: MGHRA, YSYEKL. Losses at the gene ends were 4 bases for V and 8 bases for J; bases not matched to a gene: 7. This CDR3 comprises 14 residues.

This chain connects TRBV5-1 to TRBJ1-1, with TRBD1 as a possible D gene (5 bases). V was shortened by 4 bases and J by 2 bases, with 12 bases between the two germline ends. Germline values: CDR1 SGHRS, CDR2 YFSETQ. The CDR3 is 14 residues long. The CDR3 loop is CASSTGTGNTEAFF. The CDR3 DNA is TGCGCCAGCAGCACCGGGACGGGAAACACTGAAGCTTTCTTT.

The rearrangement joins TRBV7-6 to TRBJ1-2; weak D call: TRBD1 (6 bases). With 1 base removed from V and 8 bases from J, the gap between germline ends came to 11 bases. CDR1 SGHVS and CDR2 FNYEAQ come from the germline V gene. The CDR3 runs to 13 residues. This chain's CDR3 is CASSLEGGLGYTF. The CDR3 nucleotides are TGTGCCAGCAGCTTAGAGGGGGGTTTAGGCTACACCTTC. Based on the CDR3 plus reference TRBV7-6 and TRBJ1-2, the full variable domain is GAGVSQSPRYKVTKRGQDVALRCDPISGHVSLYWYRQALGQGPEFLTYFNYEAQQDKSGLPNDRFSAERPEGSISTLTIQRTEQRDSAMYRCASSLEGGLGYTFGSGTRLTVV.

The gene calls are TRBV27 and TRBJ2-1, with 9 bases that match TRBD2. J lost 0 bases, V lost 5 bases, and 2 bases had no gene match. Germline V CDR1 and CDR2: MNHEY, SMNVEV (reference sequence). The CDR3 loop spans 15 amino acids. The chain's CDR3 is CASSVSGSSYNEQFF. In DNA, the CDR3 is TGTGCCAGCAGTGTTAGCGGGAGCTCCTACAATGAGCAGTTCTTC.

This clone was observed a single time. The chain recombines TRBV7-9 with TRBJ2-7; unclear D gene. This CDR3 contains 12 residues. Germline V gene lookup returns CDR1 SEHNR and CDR2 FQNEAQ (reference sequence). V was shortened by 2 bases and J by 3 bases, with 5 bases between the two germline ends. CDR3 DNA: TGTGCCAGCAGCTTAACCTACTACGAGCAGTACTTC. Protein: CASSLTYYEQYF.

The rearrangement uses TRBV6-1 and TRBJ2-1; D not certain. The CDR3 length is 15 residues. V gave up 8 bases and J gave up 0 bases, with 14 bases separating them. The germline V gene encodes CDR1 MNHNS and CDR2 SASEGT. CDR3 bases: TGTGCCAGCGGGTTAAGCGCCTACTCCTACAATGAGCAGTTCTTC. Protein: CASGLSAYSYNEQFF.

A remark on this clone: Sequence at one end of the junction differs from germline and may be a read error. The chain has TRBV7-9 and TRBJ2-2; TRBD1 agrees at 7 bases. Germline V gene data show CDR1 as SEHNR and CDR2 as FQNEAQ (reference sequence). The CDR3 consists of 14 residues. The CDR3 DNA sequence: TGTGCCAGCAGATCGGACAGGAACGCCGGGGAGCTGTTTTTT. Translated, it gives CASRSDRNAGELFF.

This clone was seen once. This could be a read error, since a much larger clone is one nucleotide away. The chain links TRBV9 to TRBJ1-2; TRBD1 matches 7 bases. CDR1 SGDLS and CDR2 YYNGEE come from the germline V gene. The CDR3 contains 14 residues. V lost 3 bases and J lost 0; bases outside the gene matches: 2. The CDR3 loop reads CASSAGTANYGYTF. In DNA, the CDR3 is TGTGCCAGCAGCGCCGGGACAGCTAACTATGGCTACACCTTC.

This sequence joins TRBV18 and TRBJ2-1, with D tentatively TRBD2 (6 bases). The CDR3 contains 14 residues. Germline CDR1 is KGHSH and CDR2 is LQKENI. Trimming took off 6 bases at V and 5 bases at J, with 14 bases between the two ends. DNA for the CDR3: TGTGCCAGCTCGACGGGACTTTCCGACAATGAGCAGTTCTTC. It is translated as CASSTGLSDNEQFF.

The V and J genes are TRBV4-3 and TRBJ1-2; D is uncertain. Germline values: CDR1 LGHNA, CDR2 YSLEER. The CDR3 is made up of 15 amino acids. Trimming removed 0 bases from V and 7 bases from J, with 15 bases in between. Here the CDR3 reads CASSQDTGWLFGYTF. The CDR3 bases are TGCGCCAGCAGCCAAGATACGGGGTGGCTCTTTGGCTACACCTTC.

This rearrangement joins TRBV7-3 to TRBJ2-7, with no clear D. V lost 2 bases, J lost 1 base, and 12 bases lay in between. The CDR3 has 15 residues. Germline lookup yields CDR1 SGHTA and CDR2 FQGTGA. CDR3 bases: TGTGCCAGCAGCTTATTAGGCAGGTCATCCTACGAGCAGTACTTC. Its protein product is CASSLLGRSSYEQYF.

With respect to this clone: The same CDR3 arises from other DNA sequences in this sample as well. The V gene is TRBV2, the J gene TRBJ1-1, with a weak D call TRBD1 (6 bases). The CDR3 runs 14 residues. Germline V CDR1 and CDR2: SNHLY, FYNNEI. Trimming shortened V by 5 bases and J by 0 bases, and 10 bases separated the two germline ends. CDR3: CASSPTGMNTEAFF. The CDR3 coding sequence is TGTGCCAGCAGTCCGACAGGAATGAACACTGAAGCTTTCTTT.

This chain joins TRBV15 and TRBJ2-1; D is possibly TRBD1 (5 bases). V was shortened by 1 base and J by 2 bases, with 6 bases between the two germline ends. CDR3 size: 14 residues. Germline V lookup: CDR1 LNHNV, CDR2 YYDKDF (reference sequence). The CDR3, as DNA: TGTGCCACCAGCAGAGTGGGGCCCTACAATGAGCAGTTCTTC. Encoded protein: CATSRVGPYNEQFF.

This chain connects TRBV10-2 to TRBJ2-7; D perhaps matches TRBD2 (6 bases). V was pared by 2 bases and J by 4 bases, with 12 bases between. This CDR3 region has 14 residues. The germline gives CDR1 WSHSY, CDR2 SAAADI. The CDR3, as DNA: TGCGCCAGCAGTGAGGCGGAGGGAAGGTACGAGCAGTACTTC. Translation: CASSEAEGRYEQYF.

The V gene is TRBV9, the J gene TRBJ2-7; 10 bases fit TRBD1. The CDR3 loop spans 15 amino acids. CDR1 is SGDLS, CDR2 YYNGEE, per germline. After removal of 4 bases from V and 5 bases from J, the junction contained 9 bases not matched to a gene. The CDR3: CASSPTRQGAHEQYF. CDR3 DNA: TGTGCCAGCAGCCCGACTCGACAGGGGGCTCACGAGCAGTACTTC.

The gene calls are TRBV4-2 and TRBJ1-1; unclear D gene. The V and J ends lost 0 bases and 8 bases respectively, with 7 bases between them. The CDR3 sequence is 12 residues long. CDR1 and CDR2 (germline): LGHNA, YNFKEQ. As DNA, the CDR3 is TGTGCCAGCAGCCAAGATCGAGGGGAAGCTTTCTTT. It encodes CASSQDRGEAFF.

CDR3 residues: CAIKKGLEAVETQYF. The CDR3 region has the DNA TGTGCCATCAAAAAGGGACTAGAGGCGGTGGAGACCCAGTACTTC. The V call is TRBV10-3, the J call TRBJ2-5, with 8 bases lining up with TRBD2. Germline V gives CDR1 ENHRY, CDR2 SYGVKD. CDR3 length: 15 residues. The V segment lost 7 bases and the J segment 5 bases; nucleotides outside the gene matches: 12.

The rearrangement uses TRBV29-1 and TRBJ2-3; D is ambiguous. The CDR3 loop spans 12 amino acids. Trimming removed 4 bases at V and 4 bases at J, with 9 bases between. The germline V gene has CDR1 SQVTM and CDR2 ANQGSEA. CDR3 loop: CSVVGLADTQYF. CDR3 in DNA: TGCAGCGTTGTGGGCCTAGCAGATACGCAGTATTTT.

The chain uses TRBV7-9 and TRBJ1-1; D possibly corresponds to TRBD1 (5 bases). With 5 bases removed from V and 0 bases from J, the gap between germline ends came to 16 bases. This CDR3 is 16 amino acids long. Looked up from germline, CDR1 is SEHNR and CDR2 is FQNEAQ (reference sequence). The CDR3 nucleotides are TGTGCCAGCAGCCCCAACCCCGGGGCACTGAACACTGAAGCTTTCTTT. Translation: CASSPNPGALNTEAFF.

V gene TRBV6-6 combines with J gene TRBJ1-4; 10 positions match TRBD1. CDR1 MNHNY and CDR2 SVGAGI come from the germline V gene (reference sequence). This CDR3 comprises 15 residues. Trimming took 10 bases from V and 5 from J; bases not matched to a gene: 10. CDR3 bases: TGTGCCACCGGGGGACAGGGGTGGGGAAATGAAAAACTGTTTTTT. Amino acid sequence: CATGGQGWGNEKLFF.

This chain uses TRBV5-5 with TRBJ2-7; D might be TRBD1 (6 bases). V was cut by 4 bases and J by 0 bases, with 14 bases left in between. This CDR3 has 15 residues. Germline CDR1 reads SGHKS; CDR2 reads YYEKEE (reference sequence). This CDR3 is CASSEGHLASYEQYF. As DNA, the CDR3 is TGTGCCAGCAGCGAGGGACACCTCGCCTCCTACGAGCAGTACTTC.

The rearrangement joins TRBV15 to TRBJ2-7, with TRBD1 matching over 7 bases. V was pared by 1 base and J by 5 bases, with 5 bases of the junction left unmatched. The CDR3 totals 14 residues. CDR1 and CDR2 from the germline V gene are LNHNV and YYDKDF (reference sequence). CDR3 loop: CATSRGQGVDEQYF. In DNA, the CDR3 is TGTGCCACCAGCAGAGGCCAGGGGGTCGACGAGCAGTACTTC.

The chain has TRBV4-2 and TRBJ2-7; D may be TRBD1 (6 bases). This CDR3 is 14 amino acids long. Trimming removed 1 base from V and 3 bases from J, with 10 bases in between. Germline CDR1 reads LGHNA; CDR2 reads YNFKEQ. CDR3 DNA: TGTGCCAGCAGCCAAGCTTCGACAGGCTACGAGCAGTACTTC. The encoded protein is CASSQASTGYEQYF.

The chain uses TRBV27 and TRBJ2-7, with D perhaps TRBD2 (5 bases). Trimming stripped 0 bases from V and 5 bases from J, with 11 bases between. In germline, CDR1 is MNHEY, CDR2 SMNVEV (reference sequence). CDR3 length: 14 amino acids. CDR3 DNA: TGTGCCAGCAGTTTATCGGGAGATTCCCACGAGCAGTACTTC. This sequence encodes CASSLSGDSHEQYF.

About this clone itself: The sample has other DNA sequences that encode this CDR3 too. V and J are TRBV15 and TRBJ1-4, with D perhaps matching TRBD1 (5 bases). V gave up 0 bases and J gave up 5 bases, with 10 bases separating them. The CDR3 is 15 residues long. Germline CDR1 reads LNHNV; CDR2 reads YYDKDF (reference sequence). In nucleotides, the CDR3 is TGTGCCACCAGCAGAGAGGGGACGGAGAATGAAAAACTGTTTTTT. This sequence encodes CATSREGTENEKLFF.

This chain joins TRBV5-1 and TRBJ2-2; TRBD2 aligns across 7 bases. Germline loops: CDR1 SGHRS, CDR2 YFSETQ. The CDR3 totals 17 residues. V lost 4 bases to trimming and J lost 3 bases; unmatched junction nucleotides: 12. The CDR3 bases are TGCGCCAGCAGCCTTGGTTCTAGCGGTTGGGACACCGGGGAGCTGTTTTTT. It codes for CASSLGSSGWDTGELFF.

V is TRBV6-5 and J is TRBJ1-5; weak D call: TRBD1 (5 bases). V lost 6 bases to trimming and J lost 4 bases, with 10 bases between them. From germline, CDR1 is MNHEY and CDR2 SVGAGI. The CDR3 is made up of 13 amino acids. In DNA, the CDR3 is TGTGCCAGCAGAGGGGCTGGGAATCAGCCCCAGCATTTT. Translating it yields CASRGAGNQPQHF.

This clone was seen more than once but under ten times. This chain uses TRBV5-4 with TRBJ2-5, with D uncertain. There are 15 residues in the CDR3. Per the germline V gene, CDR1 is SGHNT and CDR2 is YYREEE (reference sequence). V gave up 3 bases and J gave up 5 bases, with 17 bases separating them. The CDR3 DNA is TGTGCCAGCAGCTCTCCTGCGGTAACCGGGGAGACCCAGTACTTC. This sequence encodes CASSSPAVTGETQYF.